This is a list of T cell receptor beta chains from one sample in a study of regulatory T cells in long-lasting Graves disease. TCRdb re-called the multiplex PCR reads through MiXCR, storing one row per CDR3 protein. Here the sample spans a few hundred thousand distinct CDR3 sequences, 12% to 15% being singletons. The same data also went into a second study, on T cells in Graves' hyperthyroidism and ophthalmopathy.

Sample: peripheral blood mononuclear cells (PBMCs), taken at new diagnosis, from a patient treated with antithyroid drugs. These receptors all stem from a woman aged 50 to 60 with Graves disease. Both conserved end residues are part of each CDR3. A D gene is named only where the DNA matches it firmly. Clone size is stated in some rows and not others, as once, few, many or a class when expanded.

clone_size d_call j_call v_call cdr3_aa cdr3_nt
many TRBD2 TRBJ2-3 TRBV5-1 CASSRGTSGRADTQYF TGCGCCAGCAGCAGGGGGACTAGCGGGAGGGCAGATACGCAGTATTTT
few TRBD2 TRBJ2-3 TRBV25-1 CASSGSSGGSTDTQYF TGTGCCAGCAGTGGATCTAGCGGGGGATCAACAGATACGCAGTATTTT
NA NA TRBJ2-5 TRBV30 CAWNSPQETQYF TGTGCCTGGAATTCCCCTCAAGAGACCCAGTACTTC
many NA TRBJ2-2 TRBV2 CASRGLLNTGELFF TGTGCCAGCAGGGGCCTTCTGAACACCGGGGAGCTGTTTTTT
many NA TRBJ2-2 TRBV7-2 CASNRYTGELFF TGTGCCAGCAACAGATACACCGGGGAGCTGTTTTTT
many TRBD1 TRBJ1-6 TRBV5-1 CASSEGARNSPLHF TGCGCCAGCAGCGAGGGGGCTCGGAATTCACCCCTCCACTTT
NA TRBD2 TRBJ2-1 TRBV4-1 CASSPGTSGRAYEQFF TGCGCCAGCAGCCCAGGGACTAGCGGGAGGGCCTATGAGCAGTTCTTC
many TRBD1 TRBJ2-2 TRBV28 CASSSGPTGGDTGELFF TGTGCCAGCAGCTCTGGCCCGACAGGGGGGGACACCGGGGAGCTGTTTTTT
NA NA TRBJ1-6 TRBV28 CASSLSGGRSSYNSPLHF TGTGCCAGCAGTTTATCTGGAGGACGGAGCTCCTATAATTCACCCCTCCACTTT
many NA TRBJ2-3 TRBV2 CASTPSTDTQYF TGTGCCAGCACTCCCAGCACAGATACGCAGTATTTT
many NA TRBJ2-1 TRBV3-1 CASSQAADTNNEQFF TGTGCCAGCAGCCAAGCGGCGGACACCAACAATGAGCAGTTCTTC
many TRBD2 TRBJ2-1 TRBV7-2 CASSLGGLVYEQFF TGTGCCAGCAGCTTGGGAGGACTAGTCTATGAGCAGTTCTTC
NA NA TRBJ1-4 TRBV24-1 CATSDSGGGEKLFF TGTGCCACCAGTGATTCCGGGGGCGGTGAAAAACTGTTTTTT
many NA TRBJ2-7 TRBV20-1 CSARTPTTAYEQYF TGCAGTGCTAGAACCCCAACTACGGCCTACGAGCAGTACTTC
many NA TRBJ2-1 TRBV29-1 CSVESAGPEFEQFF TGCAGCGTTGAAAGCGCGGGACCGGAATTTGAGCAGTTCTTC
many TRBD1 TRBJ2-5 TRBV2 CASIVTGVGQETQYF TGTGCCAGCATTGTTACAGGGGTTGGGCAAGAGACCCAGTACTTC
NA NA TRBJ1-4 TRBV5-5 CASSLAGEYREGEKLFF TGTGCCAGCAGCTTGGCCGGGGAGTACCGGGAAGGGGAAAAACTGTTTTTT
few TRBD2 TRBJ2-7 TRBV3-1 CASSHGPSGGYEQYF TGTGCCAGCAGCCATGGTCCGAGCGGGGGCTACGAGCAGTACTTC
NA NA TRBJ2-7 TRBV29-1 CSVALGAVSYF NA
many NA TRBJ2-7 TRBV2 CASSEVTYEQYF TGTGCCAGCAGTGAAGTCACCTACGAGCAGTACTTC
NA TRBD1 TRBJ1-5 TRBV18 CASSPPGQGVAGNQPQHF TGTGCCAGCTCACCCCCGGGACAGGGGGTAGCGGGCAATCAGCCCCAGCATTTT
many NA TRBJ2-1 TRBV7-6 CASSLDRVPYNEQFF TGTGCCAGCAGCTTAGACAGGGTTCCCTACAATGAGCAGTTCTTC
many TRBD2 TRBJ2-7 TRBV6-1 CASSTGTSGSNEQYF TGTGCCAGCAGTACCGGGACTAGCGGGAGCAACGAGCAGTACTTC
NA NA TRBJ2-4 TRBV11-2 CASSPKQPLAKNIQYF TGTGCCAGCAGCCCTAAACAACCCCTAGCCAAAAACATTCAGTACTTC
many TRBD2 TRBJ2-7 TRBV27 CASLSGSRNEQYF TGTGCCTCACTTAGCGGGAGTAGGAACGAGCAGTACTTC
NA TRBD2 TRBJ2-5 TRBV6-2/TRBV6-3 CASSYFEPLTSGRAFQETQYF TGTGCCAGCAGTTACTTCGAGCCGTTGACTAGCGGGAGGGCCTTCCAAGAGACCCAGTACTTC
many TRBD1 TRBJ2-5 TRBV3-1 CASKNRQGAGETQYF TGTGCCAGCAAAAACCGTCAGGGGGCTGGAGAGACCCAGTACTTC